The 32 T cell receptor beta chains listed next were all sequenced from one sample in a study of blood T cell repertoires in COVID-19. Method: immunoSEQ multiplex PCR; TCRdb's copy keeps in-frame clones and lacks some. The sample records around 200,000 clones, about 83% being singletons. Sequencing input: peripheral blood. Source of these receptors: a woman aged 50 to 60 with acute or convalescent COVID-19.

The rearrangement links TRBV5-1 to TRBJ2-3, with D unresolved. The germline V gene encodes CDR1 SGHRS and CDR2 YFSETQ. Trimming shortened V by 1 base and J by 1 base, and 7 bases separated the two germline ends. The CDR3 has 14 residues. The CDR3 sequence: CASSLRSGTDTQYF. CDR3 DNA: TGCGCCAGCAGCTTGCGTTCCGGCACAGATACGCAGTATTTT.

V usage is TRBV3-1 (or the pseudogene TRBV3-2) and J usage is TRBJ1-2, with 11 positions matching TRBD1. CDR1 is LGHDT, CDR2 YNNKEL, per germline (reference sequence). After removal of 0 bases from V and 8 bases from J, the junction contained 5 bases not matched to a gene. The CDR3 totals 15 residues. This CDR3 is CASSQDWTGGYGYTF. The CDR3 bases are TGTGCCAGCAGCCAAGACTGGACAGGGGGCTACGGCTACACCTTC.

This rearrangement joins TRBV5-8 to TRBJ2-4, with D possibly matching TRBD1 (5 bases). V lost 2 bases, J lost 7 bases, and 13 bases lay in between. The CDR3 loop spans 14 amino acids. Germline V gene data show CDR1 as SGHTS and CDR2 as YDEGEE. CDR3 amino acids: CASSFVRARNIQYF. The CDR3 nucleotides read TGTGCCAGCAGCTTCGTCAGGGCCAGGAACATTCAGTACTTC.

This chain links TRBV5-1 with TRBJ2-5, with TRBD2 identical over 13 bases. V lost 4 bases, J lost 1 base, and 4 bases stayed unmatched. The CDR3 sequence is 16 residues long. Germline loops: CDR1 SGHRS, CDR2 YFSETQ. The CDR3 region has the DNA TGCGCCAGCAGCCTCGGGACTAGCGGGACCCAAGAGACCCAGTACTTC. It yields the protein CASSLGTSGTQETQYF.

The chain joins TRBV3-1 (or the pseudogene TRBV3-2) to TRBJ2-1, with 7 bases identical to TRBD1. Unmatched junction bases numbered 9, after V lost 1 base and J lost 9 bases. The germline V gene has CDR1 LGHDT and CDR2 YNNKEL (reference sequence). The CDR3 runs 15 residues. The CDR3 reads CASSQGIEGAGEQFF. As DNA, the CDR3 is TGTGCCAGCAGCCAAGGGATAGAGGGGGCGGGTGAGCAGTTCTTC.

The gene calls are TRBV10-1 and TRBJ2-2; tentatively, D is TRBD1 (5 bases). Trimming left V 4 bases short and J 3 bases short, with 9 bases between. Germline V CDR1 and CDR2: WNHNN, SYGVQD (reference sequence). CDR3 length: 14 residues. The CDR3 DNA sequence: TGCGCCAGCAGTGGGGCAGGGCACACCGGGGAGCTGTTTTTT. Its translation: CASSGAGHTGELFF.

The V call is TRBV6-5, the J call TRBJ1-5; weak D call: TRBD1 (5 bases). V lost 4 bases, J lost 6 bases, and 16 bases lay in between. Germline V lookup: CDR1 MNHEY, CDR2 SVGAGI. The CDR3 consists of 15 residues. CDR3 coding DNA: TGTGCCAGCAGTTCGCGGGACGGCCGAGGTCAGCCCCAGCATTTT. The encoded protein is CASSSRDGRGQPQHF.

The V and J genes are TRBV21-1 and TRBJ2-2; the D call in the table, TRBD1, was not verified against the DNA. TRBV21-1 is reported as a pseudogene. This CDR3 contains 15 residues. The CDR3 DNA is TGTGCCAGCAACGACACCCGAACGAACACCGGGGAGCTGTTTTTT. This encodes CASNDTRTNTGELFF.

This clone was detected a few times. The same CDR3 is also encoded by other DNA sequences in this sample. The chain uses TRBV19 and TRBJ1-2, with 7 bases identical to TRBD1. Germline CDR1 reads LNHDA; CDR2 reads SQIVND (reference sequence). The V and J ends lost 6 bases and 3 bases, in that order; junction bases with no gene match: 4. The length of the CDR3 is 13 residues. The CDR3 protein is CASSGTAYYGYTF. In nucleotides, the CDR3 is TGTGCCAGTAGCGGGACAGCGTACTATGGCTACACCTTC.

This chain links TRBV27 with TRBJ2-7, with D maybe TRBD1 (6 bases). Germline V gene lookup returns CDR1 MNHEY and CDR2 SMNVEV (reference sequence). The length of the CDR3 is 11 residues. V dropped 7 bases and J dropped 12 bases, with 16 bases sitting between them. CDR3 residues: CASTQDRRWYF. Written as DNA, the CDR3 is TGTGCCAGCACCCAAGACAGGAGGTGGTACTTC.

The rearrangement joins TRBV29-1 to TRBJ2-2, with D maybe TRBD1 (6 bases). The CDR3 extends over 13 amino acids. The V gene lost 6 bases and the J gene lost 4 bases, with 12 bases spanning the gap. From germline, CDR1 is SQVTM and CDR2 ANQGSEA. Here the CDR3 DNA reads TGCAGCGTCCGATGGACAGCCACCGGGGAGCTGTTTTTT. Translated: CSVRWTATGELFF.

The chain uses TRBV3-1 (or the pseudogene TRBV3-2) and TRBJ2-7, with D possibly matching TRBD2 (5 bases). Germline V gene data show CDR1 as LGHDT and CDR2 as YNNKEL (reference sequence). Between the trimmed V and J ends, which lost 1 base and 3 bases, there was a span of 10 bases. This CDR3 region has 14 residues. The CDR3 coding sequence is TGTGCCAGCAGCCAAGTCGGCGGGTTCTACGAGCAGTACTTC. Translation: CASSQVGGFYEQYF.

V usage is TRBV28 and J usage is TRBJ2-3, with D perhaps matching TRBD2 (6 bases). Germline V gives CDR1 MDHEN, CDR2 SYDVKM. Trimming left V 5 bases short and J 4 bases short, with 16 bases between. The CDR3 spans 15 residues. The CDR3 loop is CASSPSSVLSDTQYF. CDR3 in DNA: TGTGCCAGCAGTCCCTCTAGCGTACTCTCAGATACGCAGTATTTT.

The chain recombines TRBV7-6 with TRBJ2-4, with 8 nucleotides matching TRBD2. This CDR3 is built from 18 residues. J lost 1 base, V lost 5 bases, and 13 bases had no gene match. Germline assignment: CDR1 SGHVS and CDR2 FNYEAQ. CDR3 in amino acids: CASSPYSGAGDAKNIQYF. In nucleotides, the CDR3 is TGTGCCAGCAGCCCGTACTCGGGAGCGGGAGATGCCAAAAACATTCAGTACTTC.

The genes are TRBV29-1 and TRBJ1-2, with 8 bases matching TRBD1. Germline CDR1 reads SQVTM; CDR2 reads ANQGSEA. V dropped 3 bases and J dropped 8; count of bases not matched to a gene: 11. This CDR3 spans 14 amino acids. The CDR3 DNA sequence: TGCAGCGTTGACTCGGACAGGGCCAGGGGAGGCTACACCTTC. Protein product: CSVDSDRARGGYTF.

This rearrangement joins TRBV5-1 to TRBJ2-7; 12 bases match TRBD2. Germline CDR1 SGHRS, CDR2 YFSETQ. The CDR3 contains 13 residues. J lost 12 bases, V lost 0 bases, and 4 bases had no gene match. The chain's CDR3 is CASSLGLAGVGYF. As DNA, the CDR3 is TGCGCCAGCAGCTTGGGACTAGCGGGAGTAGGGTACTTC.

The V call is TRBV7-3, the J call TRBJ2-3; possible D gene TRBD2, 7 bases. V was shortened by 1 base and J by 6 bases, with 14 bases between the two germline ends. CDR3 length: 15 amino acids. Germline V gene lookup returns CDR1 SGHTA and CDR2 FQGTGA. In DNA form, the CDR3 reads TGTGCCAGCAGCTTAAGGGGGCGGGGGCACGATACGCAGTATTTT. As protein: CASSLRGRGHDTQYF.

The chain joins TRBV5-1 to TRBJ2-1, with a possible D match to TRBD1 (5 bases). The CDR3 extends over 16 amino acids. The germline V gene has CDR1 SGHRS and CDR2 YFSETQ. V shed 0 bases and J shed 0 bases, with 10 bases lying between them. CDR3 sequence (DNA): TGCGCCAGCAGCTTGGAAGGGGTTACCTCCTACAATGAGCAGTTCTTC. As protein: CASSLEGVTSYNEQFF.

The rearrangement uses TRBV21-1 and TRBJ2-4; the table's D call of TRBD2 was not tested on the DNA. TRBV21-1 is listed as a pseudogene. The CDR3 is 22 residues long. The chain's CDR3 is CAGPKIYVKTSGSLTAKNIQYF. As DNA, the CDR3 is TGTGCCGGGCCCAAGATATACGTAAAAACTAGCGGGAGTTTGACGGCCAAAAACATTCAGTACTTC.

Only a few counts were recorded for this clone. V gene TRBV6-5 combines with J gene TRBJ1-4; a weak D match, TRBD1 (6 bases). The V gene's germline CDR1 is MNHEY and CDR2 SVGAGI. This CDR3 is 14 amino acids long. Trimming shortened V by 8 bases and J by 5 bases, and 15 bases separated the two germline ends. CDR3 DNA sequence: TGTGCCAGCCGACCGGGACACGAAAATGAAAAACTGTTTTTT. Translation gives CASRPGHENEKLFF.

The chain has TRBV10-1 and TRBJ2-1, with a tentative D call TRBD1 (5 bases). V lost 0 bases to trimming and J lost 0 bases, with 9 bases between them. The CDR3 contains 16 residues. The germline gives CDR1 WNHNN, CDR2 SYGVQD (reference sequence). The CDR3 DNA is TGCGCCAGCAGTGAGTCGAGACAGAGCTCCTACAATGAGCAGTTCTTC. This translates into CASSESRQSSYNEQFF.

The CDR3 sequence: CSVVDRARNEQYF. In DNA, the CDR3 is TGCAGCGTTGTGGACAGGGCTAGGAACGAGCAGTACTTC. The chain carries TRBV29-1 and TRBJ2-7, with TRBD1 matching over 8 bases. Germline CDR1 is SQVTM and CDR2 is ANQGSEA. With 4 bases clipped from V and 5 bases from J, the junction kept 7 bases outside the gene matches. The CDR3 is made up of 13 amino acids.

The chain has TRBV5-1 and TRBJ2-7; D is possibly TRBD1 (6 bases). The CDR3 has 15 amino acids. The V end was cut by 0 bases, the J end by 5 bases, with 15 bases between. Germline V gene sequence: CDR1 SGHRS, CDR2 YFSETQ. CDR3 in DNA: TGCGCCAGCAGCTTGGGAGGGGGTACACGAAACGAGCAGTACTTC. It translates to CASSLGGGTRNEQYF. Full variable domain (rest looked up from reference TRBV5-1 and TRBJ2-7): KAGVTQTPRYLIKTRGQQVTLSCSPISGHRSVSWYQQTPGQGLQFLFEYFSETQRNKGNFPGRFSGRQFSNSRSEMNVSTLELGDSALYLCASSLGGGTRNEQYFGPGTRLTVT.

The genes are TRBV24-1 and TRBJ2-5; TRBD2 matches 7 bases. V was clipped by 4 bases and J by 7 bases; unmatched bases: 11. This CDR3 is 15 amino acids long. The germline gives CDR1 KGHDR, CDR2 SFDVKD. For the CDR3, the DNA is TGTGCCACCAGTGAGGGGGGAGGGGCCCGAGTGACCCAGTACTTC. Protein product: CATSEGGGARVTQYF.

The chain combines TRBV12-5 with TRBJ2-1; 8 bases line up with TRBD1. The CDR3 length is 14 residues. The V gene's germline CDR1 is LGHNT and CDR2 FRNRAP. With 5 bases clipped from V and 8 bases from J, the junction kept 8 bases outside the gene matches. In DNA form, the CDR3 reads TGTGCTAGTGGTCGGGACAGGAATTTCGATGAGCAGTTCTTC. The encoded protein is CASGRDRNFDEQFF.

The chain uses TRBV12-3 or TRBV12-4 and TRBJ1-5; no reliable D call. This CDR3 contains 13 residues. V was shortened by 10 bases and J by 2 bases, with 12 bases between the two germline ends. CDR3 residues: CATASRGNQPQHF. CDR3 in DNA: TGTGCCACCGCATCGCGAGGCAATCAGCCCCAGCATTTT.

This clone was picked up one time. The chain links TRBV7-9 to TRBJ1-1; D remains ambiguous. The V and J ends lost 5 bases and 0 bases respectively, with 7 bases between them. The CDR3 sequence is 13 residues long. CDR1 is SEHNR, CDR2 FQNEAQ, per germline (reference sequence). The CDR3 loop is CASSLTVNTEAFF. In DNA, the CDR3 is TGTGCCAGCAGCCTAACCGTGAACACTGAAGCTTTCTTT. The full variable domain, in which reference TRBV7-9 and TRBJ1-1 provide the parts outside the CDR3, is DTGVSQNPRHKITKRGQNVTFRCDPISEHNRLYWYRQTLGQGPEFLTYFQNEAQLEKSRLLSDRFSAERPKGSFSTLEIQRTEQGDSAMYLCASSLTVNTEAFFGQGTRLTVV.

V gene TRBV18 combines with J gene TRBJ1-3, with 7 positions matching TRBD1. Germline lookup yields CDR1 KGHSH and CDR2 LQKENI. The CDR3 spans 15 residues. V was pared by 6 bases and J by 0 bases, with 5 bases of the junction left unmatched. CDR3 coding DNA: TGTGCCAGCTCCCCGGGACAGTCCTCTGGAAACACCATATATTTT. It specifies CASSPGQSSGNTIYF.

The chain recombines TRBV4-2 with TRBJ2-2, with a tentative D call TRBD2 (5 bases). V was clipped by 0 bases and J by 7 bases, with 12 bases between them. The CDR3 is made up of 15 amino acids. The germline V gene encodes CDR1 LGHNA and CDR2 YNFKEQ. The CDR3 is CASSQDRDGDGELFF. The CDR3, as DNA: TGTGCCAGCAGCCAAGATCGGGATGGAGACGGGGAGCTGTTTTTT.

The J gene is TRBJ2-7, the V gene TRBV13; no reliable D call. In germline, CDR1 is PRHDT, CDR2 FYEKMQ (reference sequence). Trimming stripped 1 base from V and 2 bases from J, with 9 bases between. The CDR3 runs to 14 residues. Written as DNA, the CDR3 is TGTGCCAGCAGCTTAGTGGAACTACCCTACGAGCAGTACTTC. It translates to CASSLVELPYEQYF.

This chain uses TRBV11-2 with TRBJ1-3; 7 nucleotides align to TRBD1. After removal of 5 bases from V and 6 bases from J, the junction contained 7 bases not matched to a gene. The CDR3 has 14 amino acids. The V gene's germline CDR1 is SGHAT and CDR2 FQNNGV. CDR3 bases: TGTGCCAGCAGCCTCCGGGACAGTTTAAACACCATATATTTT. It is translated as CASSLRDSLNTIYF.

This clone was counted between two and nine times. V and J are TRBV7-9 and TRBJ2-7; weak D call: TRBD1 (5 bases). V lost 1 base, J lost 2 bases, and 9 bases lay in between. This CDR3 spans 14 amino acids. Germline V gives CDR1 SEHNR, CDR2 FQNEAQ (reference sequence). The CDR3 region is CASSLVQGTYEQYF. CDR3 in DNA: TGTGCCAGCAGCTTAGTTCAGGGTACCTACGAGCAGTACTTC.